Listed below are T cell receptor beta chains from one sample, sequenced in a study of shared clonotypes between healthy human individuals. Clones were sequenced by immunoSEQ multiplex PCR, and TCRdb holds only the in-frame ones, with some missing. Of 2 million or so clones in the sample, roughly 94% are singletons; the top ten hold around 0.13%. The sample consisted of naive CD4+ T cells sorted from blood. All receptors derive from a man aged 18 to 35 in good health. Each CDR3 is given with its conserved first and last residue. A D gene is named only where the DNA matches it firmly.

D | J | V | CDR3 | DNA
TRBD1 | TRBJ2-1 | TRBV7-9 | CASSWPKQGGLTYNEQFF | TGTGCCAGCAGCTGGCCTAAACAGGGGGGCCTTACCTACAATGAGCAGTTCTTC
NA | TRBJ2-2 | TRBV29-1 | CSVERWTGELFF | TGCAGCGTTGAGAGATGGACCGGGGAGCTGTTTTTT
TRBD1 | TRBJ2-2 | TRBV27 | CASSPRQGGSGELFF | TGTGCCAGCAGTCCCAGACAGGGGGGATCCGGGGAGCTGTTTTTT
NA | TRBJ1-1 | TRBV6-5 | CASSYGSGKNTEAFF | TGTGCCAGCAGTTACGGCTCGGGCAAAAACACTGAAGCTTTCTTT
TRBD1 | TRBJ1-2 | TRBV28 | CATGTGIRYGYTF | TGTGCTACGGGGACAGGGATTCGCTATGGCTACACCTTC
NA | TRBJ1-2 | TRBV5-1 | CASSWGPDKSSLRNYGYTF | TGCGCCAGCAGCTGGGGACCAGACAAGTCCTCCTTACGAAACTATGGCTACACCTTC
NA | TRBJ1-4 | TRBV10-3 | CAIRAGVNEKLFF | TGTGCCATCAGGGCGGGCGTTAATGAAAAACTGTTTTTT
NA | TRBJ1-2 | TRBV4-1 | CASSQVFGMNYGYTF | TGCGCCAGCAGCCAAGTTTTCGGGATGAACTATGGCTACACCTTC
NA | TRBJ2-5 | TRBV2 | CASSNRQNQETQYF | TGTGCCAGCAGCAATAGACAAAATCAAGAGACCCAGTACTTC
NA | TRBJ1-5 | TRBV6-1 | CASSELLGGPQHF | TGTGCCAGCAGTGAACTCTTGGGCGGGCCCCAGCATTTT
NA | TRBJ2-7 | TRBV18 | CASSPDSIYEQYF | TGTGCCAGCTCACCGGACAGCATCTACGAGCAGTACTTC
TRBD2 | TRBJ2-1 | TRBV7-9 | CASGGGSGSWNEQFF | TGTGCCAGCGGTGGGGGTAGCGGGAGCTGGAATGAGCAGTTCTTC
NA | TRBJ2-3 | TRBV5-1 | CASTPRGASGTDTQYF | TGCGCCAGCACCCCTCGGGGGGCTAGTGGCACAGATACGCAGTATTTT
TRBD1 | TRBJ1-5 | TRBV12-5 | CASGLTSIQGANNQPQHF | TGTGCTAGTGGTTTGACCTCAATACAGGGGGCGAACAATCAGCCCCAGCATTTT
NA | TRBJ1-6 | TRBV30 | CAWDRRSSPLHF | TGTGCCTGGGACAGAAGAAGCTCACCCCTCCACTTT
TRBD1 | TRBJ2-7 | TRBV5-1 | CASSLTGDLREQYF | TGCGCCAGCAGCTTGACAGGGGATCTCCGCGAGCAGTACTTC
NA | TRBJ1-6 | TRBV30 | CAWSLLRQVNSPLHF | TGTGCCTGGAGTCTCCTCCGACAGGTCAATTCACCCCTCCACTTT
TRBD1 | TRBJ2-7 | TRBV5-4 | CASSGDRQTYEQYF | TGTGCCAGCAGCGGGGACAGGCAGACCTACGAGCAGTACTTC
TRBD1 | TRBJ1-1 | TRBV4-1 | CASSQGTGIEAFF | TGCGCCAGCAGCCAAGGGACAGGGATTGAAGCTTTCTTT
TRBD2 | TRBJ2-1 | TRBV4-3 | CASSQDLFSGRIGNEQFF | TGCGCCAGCAGCCAAGATCTGTTTAGCGGGAGGATAGGAAATGAGCAGTTCTTC
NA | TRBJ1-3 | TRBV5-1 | CASSLVPAGAGNTIYF | TGCGCCAGCAGCTTGGTACCCGCAGGGGCTGGAAACACCATATATTTT
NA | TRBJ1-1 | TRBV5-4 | CASSLVGSGVNTEAFF | TGTGCCAGCAGCTTGGTAGGGTCGGGAGTGAACACTGAAGCTTTCTTT
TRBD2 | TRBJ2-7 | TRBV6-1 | CASYSGLTYEQYF | TGTGCCAGTTATAGCGGGTTGACCTACGAGCAGTACTTC
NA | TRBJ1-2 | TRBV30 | CAWGGTSTTNYGYTF | TGTGCCTGGGGGGGGACTTCCACCACTAACTATGGCTACACCTTC
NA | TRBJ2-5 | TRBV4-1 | CASSQDPGEETQYF | TGCGCCAGCAGCCAAGATCCAGGCGAAGAGACCCAGTACTTC
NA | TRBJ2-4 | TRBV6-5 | CASQTDAGNIQYF | TGTGCCAGCCAGACTGATGCGGGAAACATTCAGTACTTC
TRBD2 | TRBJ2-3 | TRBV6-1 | CASSAGTSGGTDTQYF | TGTGCCAGCAGTGCAGGGACTAGCGGGGGTACAGATACGCAGTATTTT
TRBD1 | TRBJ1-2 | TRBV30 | CAWSLGTGGLGYTF | TGTGCCTGGAGCCTAGGGACAGGGGGACTTGGCTACACCTTC
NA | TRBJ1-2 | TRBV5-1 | CASSLVGGKGYGYTF | TGCGCCAGCAGCTTGGTTGGGGGTAAGGGCTATGGCTACACCTTC
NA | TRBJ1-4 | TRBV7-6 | CASSLGSGATNEKLFF | TGTGCCAGCAGCTTAGGGTCAGGGGCAACTAATGAAAAACTGTTTTTT
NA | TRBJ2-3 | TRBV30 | CAWSQAGTDTQYF | TGTGCCTGGAGCCAAGCGGGTACAGATACGCAGTATTTT
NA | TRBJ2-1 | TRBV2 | CANTYSGTSKRNEQFF | TGTGCCAACACATATTCCGGGACGAGCAAAAGGAATGAGCAGTTCTTC
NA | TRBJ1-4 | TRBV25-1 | CASSADKPYRPTNEKLFF | TGTGCCAGCAGTGCGGACAAGCCCTACAGGCCAACTAATGAAAAACTGTTTTTT
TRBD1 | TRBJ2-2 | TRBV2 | CASRPRGRGTGELFF | TGTGCCAGCAGACCCAGGGGGCGCGGCACCGGGGAGCTGTTTTTT
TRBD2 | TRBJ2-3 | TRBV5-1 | CASSPGLAGHTDTQYF | TGCGCCAGCAGCCCCGGACTAGCGGGACACACAGATACGCAGTATTTT
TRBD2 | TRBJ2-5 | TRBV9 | CASSVATSGGQETQYF | TGTGCCAGCAGCGTAGCGACTAGCGGGGGCCAAGAGACCCAGTACTTC
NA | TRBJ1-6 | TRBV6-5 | CASSTPGSPLHF | TGTGCCAGCAGTACACCAGGGTCACCCCTCCACTTT
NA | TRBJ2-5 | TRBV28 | CASSFSDRQETQYF | TGTGCCAGCAGTTTTTCCGACAGGCAAGAGACCCAGTACTTC
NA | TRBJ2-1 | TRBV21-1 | CASSTPPDRSHNEQFF | TGTGCCAGCAGCACCCCTCCGGACAGGTCCCACAATGAGCAGTTCTTC
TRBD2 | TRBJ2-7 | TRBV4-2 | CASSHGTGGLAGTYEQYF | TGTGCCAGCAGCCACGGGACAGGGGGACTAGCGGGAACCTACGAGCAGTACTTC
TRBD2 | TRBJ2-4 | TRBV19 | CASSPGLASAKNIQYF | TGTGCCAGTAGCCCAGGACTAGCGTCGGCCAAAAACATTCAGTACTTC
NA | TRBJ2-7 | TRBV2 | CASIPGISYEQYF | TGTGCCAGCATACCAGGGATATCCTACGAGCAGTACTTC
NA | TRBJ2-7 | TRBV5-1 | CASSLDLGTQTYEQYF | TGCGCCAGCAGCTTGGACCTGGGGACCCAGACCTACGAGCAGTACTTC
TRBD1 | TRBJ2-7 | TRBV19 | CASSIFDRVEEQYF | TGTGCCAGTAGTATTTTTGACAGGGTAGAAGAGCAGTACTTC
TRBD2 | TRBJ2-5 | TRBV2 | CASSEASGGPFQETQYF | TGTGCCAGCAGTGAGGCTAGCGGGGGTCCCTTCCAAGAGACCCAGTACTTC
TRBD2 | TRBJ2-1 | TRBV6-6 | CASIALATYTYNEQFF | TGTGCCAGCATCGCACTAGCGACGTATACCTACAATGAGCAGTTCTTC
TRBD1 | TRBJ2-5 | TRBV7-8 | CASSLSSPGQRETQYF | TGTGCCAGCAGCCTCTCTAGCCCGGGACAGCGGGAGACCCAGTACTTC
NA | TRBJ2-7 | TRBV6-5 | CATVDRLGDEQYF | TGTGCCACGGTCGATAGGCTCGGCGACGAGCAGTACTTC
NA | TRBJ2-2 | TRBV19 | CASSTGSELFF | TGTGCCAGTAGTACTGGGTCGGAGCTGTTTTTT
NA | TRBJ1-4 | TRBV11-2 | CASSLGVGGSANEKLFF | TGTGCCAGCAGCTTAGGGGTCGGGGGGTCGGCTAATGAAAAACTGTTTTTT
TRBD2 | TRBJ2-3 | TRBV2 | CASSPRTSVTDTQYF | TGTGCCAGCAGTCCGCGGACTAGCGTCACAGATACGCAGTATTTT
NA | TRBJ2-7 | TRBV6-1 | CASSEVGLRYEQYF | TGTGCCAGCAGTGAGGTAGGGTTACGCTACGAGCAGTACTTC
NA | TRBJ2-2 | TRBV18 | CASSRGVSGTGELFF | TGTGCCAGCTCACGGGGCGTCTCGGGCACCGGGGAGCTGTTTTTT
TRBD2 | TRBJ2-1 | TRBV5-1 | CASSLLAGGDYNEQFF | TGCGCCAGCAGCTTACTAGCGGGAGGAGACTACAATGAGCAGTTCTTC
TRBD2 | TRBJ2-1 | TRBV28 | CASSLSTLAGGYNEQFF | TGTGCCAGCAGTTTGTCGACCCTAGCGGGGGGATACAATGAGCAGTTCTTC
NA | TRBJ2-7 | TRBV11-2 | CASSLDRAEEYF | TGTGCCAGCAGCTTAGATAGGGCTGAGGAGTACTTC
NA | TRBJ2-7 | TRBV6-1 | CASSEADPYYEQYF | TGTGCCAGCAGTGAAGCGGACCCCTACTACGAGCAGTACTTC